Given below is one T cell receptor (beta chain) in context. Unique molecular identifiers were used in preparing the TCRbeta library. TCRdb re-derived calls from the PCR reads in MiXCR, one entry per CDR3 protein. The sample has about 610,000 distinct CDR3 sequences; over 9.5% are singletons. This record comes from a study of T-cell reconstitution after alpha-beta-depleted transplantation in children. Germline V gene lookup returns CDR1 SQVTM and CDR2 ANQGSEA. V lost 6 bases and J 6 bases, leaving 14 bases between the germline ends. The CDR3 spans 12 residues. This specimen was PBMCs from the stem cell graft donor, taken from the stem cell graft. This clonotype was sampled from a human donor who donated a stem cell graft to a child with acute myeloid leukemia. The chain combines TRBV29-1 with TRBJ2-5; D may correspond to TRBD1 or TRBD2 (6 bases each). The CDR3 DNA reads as TGCAGCGTCAATAGGGGGGATAAGACCCAGTACTTC. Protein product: CSVNRGDKTQYF. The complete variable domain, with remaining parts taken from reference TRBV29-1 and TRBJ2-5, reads SAVISQKPSRDICQRGTSLTIQCQVDSQVTMMFWYRQQPGQSLTLIATANQGSEATYESGFVIDKFPISRPNLTFSTLTVSNMSPEDSSIYLCSVNRGDKTQYFGPGTRLLVL.